Shown below are 21 T cell receptor beta chains from a single sample sequenced in a study of T-cell reconstitution after alpha-beta-depleted transplantation in children. The TCRbeta library was prepared with unique molecular identifiers. TCRdb fed the PCR reads into MiXCR, producing one record per CDR3 protein. The table includes about 210,000 distinct CDR3 sequences, roughly a sixth detected once. Sequencing was performed on PBMCs, mostly from graft donor cells, taken 360 days after TCRalphabeta/CD19-depleted stem cell transplant. The receptors derive from a male patient between 2 and 9 years old who had a stem cell transplant for acute lymphoblastic leukemia, so the T cells may come from the graft donor.

This clonotype appeared many times. This chain joins TRBV27 and TRBJ2-1; tentative D call: TRBD1 (6 bases). Germline V CDR1 and CDR2: MNHEY, SMNVEV (reference sequence). The CDR3 has 16 residues. Between the trimmed V and J ends, which lost 4 bases and 0 bases, there was a span of 13 bases. The CDR3 DNA reads TGTGCCAGCAGTTCCCGCGGCAGGGGCTCCTACAATGAGCAGTTCTTC. This encodes CASSSRGRGSYNEQFF.

This sequence joins TRBV5-6 and TRBJ2-3, with unresolved D. The germline CDR1 and CDR2 sequences are SGHDT and YYEEEE. V was trimmed by 0 bases and J by 2 bases, leaving 13 bases between them. This CDR3 region has 16 residues. CDR3 nucleotides: TGTGCCAGCAGCTTGGCCCCGTGGGCTACCACAGATACGCAGTATTTT. Translating gives CASSLAPWATTDTQYF.

In DNA form, the CDR3 reads TGTGCCAGCAGCTTCACCGGGACAGGGGGCCGTGAGCAGTTCTTC. It encodes CASSFTGTGGREQFF. This sequence joins TRBV7-9 and TRBJ2-1, with 12 bases that match TRBD1. V shed 3 bases and J 9 bases; nucleotides not matched to a gene: 6. Germline V gene sequence: CDR1 SEHNR, CDR2 FQNEAQ (reference sequence). The CDR3 is 15 residues long.

The chain uses TRBV20-1 and TRBJ1-6, with D perhaps TRBD1 (6 bases). With 6 bases removed from V and 4 bases from J, the gap between germline ends came to 13 bases. The CDR3 is 14 residues long. CDR1 DFQATT and CDR2 SNEGSKA come from the germline V gene (reference sequence). The CDR3 region is CSARTVVYNSPLHF. CDR3 coding DNA: TGCAGTGCGCGGACAGTTGTTTATAATTCACCCCTCCACTTT.

This clonotype came up many times. The V call is TRBV5-1, the J call TRBJ2-1, with 10 bases that match TRBD2. The germline V gene has CDR1 SGHRS and CDR2 YFSETQ. This CDR3 has 15 residues. The V segment lost 0 bases and the J segment 9 bases; nucleotides outside the gene matches: 6. The CDR3 sequence: CASSLVASGSFEQFF. The CDR3 DNA follows: TGCGCCAGCAGCTTGGTCGCTAGCGGGAGTTTTGAGCAGTTCTTC. The complete variable domain, with remaining parts taken from reference TRBV5-1 and TRBJ2-1, reads KAGVTQTPRYLIKTRGQQVTLSCSPISGHRSVSWYQQTPGQGLQFLFEYFSETQRNKGNFPGRFSGRQFSNSRSEMNVSTLELGDSALYLCASSLVASGSFEQFFGPGTRLTVL.

This clonotype came up a few times. The CDR3 bases are TGTGCCAGCAGCGGATTAGCGGGGGGGCATTCCGGGGAGCTGTTTTTT. This translates into CASSGLAGGHSGELFF. The chain has TRBV9 and TRBJ2-2; 11 bases align to TRBD2. CDR1 and CDR2 (germline): SGDLS, YYNGEE. After removal of 3 bases from V and 6 bases from J, the junction contained 7 bases not matched to a gene. This CDR3 has 16 residues. The whole variable domain, remainder taken from reference TRBV9 and TRBJ2-2, is DSGVTQTPKHLITATGQRVTLRCSPRSGDLSVYWYQQSLDQGLQFLIQYYNGEERAKGNILERFSAQQFPDLHSELNLSSLELGDSALYFCASSGLAGGHSGELFFGEGSRLTVL.

This clonotype was recorded a few times. The chain combines TRBV20-1 with TRBJ2-1; a weak D match, TRBD2 (5 bases). The CDR3 is 12 amino acids. Germline CDR1 is DFQATT and CDR2 is SNEGSKA (reference sequence). V was clipped by 4 bases and J by 8 bases, with 12 bases between them. The DNA of the CDR3 is TGCAGTGCTACCCTAGCCGGGCATGAGCAGTTCTTC. It codes for CSATLAGHEQFF.

The chain couples TRBV20-1 to TRBJ2-7; no clear D gene. CDR3 length equals 13 residues. Between the trimmed V and J ends, which lost 3 bases and 0 bases, there was a span of 9 bases. The germline V gene encodes CDR1 DFQATT and CDR2 SNEGSKA (reference sequence). The CDR3 loop is CSARFRSSYEQYF. The CDR3 nucleotides are TGCAGTGCTAGGTTCAGGTCCTCCTACGAGCAGTACTTC.

The sample holds a few counts of this clonotype. The rearrangement joins TRBV20-1 to TRBJ1-5; D gene ambiguous. The CDR3 extends over 13 amino acids. Germline assignment: CDR1 DFQATT and CDR2 SNEGSKA (reference sequence). V gave up 3 bases and J gave up 6 bases, with 12 bases separating them. The CDR3 DNA reads TGCAGTGCTAGGGCAGGCGGAGGTCAGCCCCAGCATTTT. This encodes CSARAGGGQPQHF.

This clonotype was observed a handful of times. The chain carries TRBV15 and TRBJ2-7, with unresolved D. The CDR3 extends over 12 amino acids. The germline V gene encodes CDR1 LNHNV and CDR2 YYDKDF (reference sequence). With 0 bases removed from V and 3 bases from J, the gap between germline ends came to 3 bases. CDR3 amino acids: CATSREGYEQYF. The CDR3 coding sequence is TGTGCCACCAGCAGAGAGGGCTACGAGCAGTACTTC.

This clonotype was picked up a small number of times. The genes are TRBV12-3 or TRBV12-4 and TRBJ2-5, with 8 bases lining up with TRBD2. J was trimmed by 6 bases and V by 5 bases; bases with no gene match: 8. CDR3 length: 14 amino acids. The CDR3 loop reads CASSPTGGRKTQYF. The CDR3 bases are TGTGCCAGCAGTCCCACGGGGGGGCGGAAGACCCAGTACTTC.

The V and J genes are TRBV20-1 and TRBJ2-7; D is unclear. The CDR3 length is 13 residues. The germline V gene has CDR1 DFQATT and CDR2 SNEGSKA (reference sequence). V shed 1 base and J shed 0 bases, with 7 bases lying between them. The CDR3, as DNA: TGCAGTGCTAGAGGGCGCAGCTCCTACGAGCAGTACTTC. This gives the protein CSARGRSSYEQYF.

The chain recombines TRBV6-2 or TRBV6-3 with TRBJ2-6; TRBD1 agrees at 9 bases. This CDR3 spans 17 amino acids. Germline V gene sequence: CDR1 MNHEY, CDR2 SVGEGT. V lost 4 bases to trimming and J lost 1 base; unmatched junction nucleotides: 5. DNA of the CDR3: TGTGCCAGCAGTTCCGGGACAGGGTTATCTGGGGCCAACGTCCTGACTTTC. As protein: CASSSGTGLSGANVLTF.

The chain couples TRBV6-5 to TRBJ2-3; 12 positions match TRBD2. The CDR3 is 18 residues long. Germline CDR1 reads MNHEY; CDR2 reads SVGAGI. The junction had 5 bases not matched to a gene; V was cut back by 0 bases and J by 1 base. CDR3 bases: TGTGCCAGCAGTTACTCCCTATCTAGCGGGGGGGGCACAGATACGCAGTATTTT. Protein: CASSYSLSSGGGTDTQYF.

The CDR3 bases are TGCGCCAGCAGCCAACAACTAGCGGGGGGGGATACGCAGTATTTT. Protein product: CASSQQLAGGDTQYF. The chain uses TRBV10-1 and TRBJ2-3; TRBD2 matches 13 bases. With 6 bases clipped from V and 6 bases from J, the junction kept 6 bases outside the gene matches. Germline lookup yields CDR1 WNHNN and CDR2 SYGVQD (reference sequence). The CDR3 contains 15 residues.

This sequence joins TRBV6-2 or TRBV6-3 and TRBJ2-1; no clear D gene. CDR1 is MNHEY and CDR2 is SVGEGT in the germline V gene. CDR3 size: 15 residues. Trimming took off 7 bases at V and 2 bases at J, with 15 bases between the two ends. CDR3: CASTTTLKPYNEQFF. The CDR3 region has the DNA TGTGCCAGCACTACAACGCTTAAGCCCTACAATGAGCAGTTCTTC.

This clonotype was detected a few times. The chain employs TRBV25-1 and TRBJ1-1; no clear D. From germline, CDR1 is MGHDK and CDR2 SYGVNS. The CDR3 contains 15 residues. With 5 bases removed from V and 0 bases from J, the gap between germline ends came to 13 bases. CDR3: CASSHPGSMNTEAFF. CDR3 coding DNA: TGTGCCAGCAGTCATCCGGGTTCAATGAACACTGAAGCTTTCTTT.

The V gene is TRBV18, the J gene TRBJ2-3, with no clear D. This CDR3 comprises 18 residues. The ends were cut back, 1 base at V and 2 bases at J, with 19 bases in the middle. Germline values: CDR1 KGHSH, CDR2 LQKENI. CDR3 protein: CASSPQGGKNLNTDTQYF. Written as DNA, the CDR3 is TGTGCCAGCTCACCACAGGGTGGAAAAAATCTAAACACAGATACGCAGTATTTT.

In its sample, this clonotype was seen a few times. The chain joins TRBV7-6 to TRBJ1-2, with 11 bases fitting TRBD1. V shed 5 bases, J shed 4 bases, and the junction held 9 bases outside the gene matches. Germline CDR1 reads SGHVS; CDR2 reads FNYEAQ. This CDR3 comprises 16 residues. As DNA, the CDR3 is TGTGCCAGCAGCCCTACCGGACAGGGGGCGTTCTATGGCTACACCTTC. Its protein product is CASSPTGQGAFYGYTF.

J is TRBJ2-7 and V is TRBV7-2; TRBD2 agrees at 14 bases. Trimming took 5 bases from V and 1 from J; bases not matched to a gene: 7. The germline gives CDR1 SGHTA, CDR2 FQGNSA. CDR3 length: 17 amino acids. The CDR3 here is CASSHRTSGGPSYEQYF. CDR3 sequence (DNA): TGTGCCAGCAGCCACCGGACTAGCGGGGGGCCTTCCTACGAGCAGTACTTC.

This clonotype was seen more than once but under ten times. The V call is TRBV19, the J call TRBJ2-3; D ambiguous. Germline V CDR1 and CDR2: LNHDA, SQIVND (reference sequence). V was shortened by 2 bases and J by 0 bases, with 9 bases between the two germline ends. This CDR3 has 15 residues. CDR3 sequence (DNA): TGTGCCAGTAGTATAAGGGCACAGAGCACAGATACGCAGTATTTT. It is translated as CASSIRAQSTDTQYF.